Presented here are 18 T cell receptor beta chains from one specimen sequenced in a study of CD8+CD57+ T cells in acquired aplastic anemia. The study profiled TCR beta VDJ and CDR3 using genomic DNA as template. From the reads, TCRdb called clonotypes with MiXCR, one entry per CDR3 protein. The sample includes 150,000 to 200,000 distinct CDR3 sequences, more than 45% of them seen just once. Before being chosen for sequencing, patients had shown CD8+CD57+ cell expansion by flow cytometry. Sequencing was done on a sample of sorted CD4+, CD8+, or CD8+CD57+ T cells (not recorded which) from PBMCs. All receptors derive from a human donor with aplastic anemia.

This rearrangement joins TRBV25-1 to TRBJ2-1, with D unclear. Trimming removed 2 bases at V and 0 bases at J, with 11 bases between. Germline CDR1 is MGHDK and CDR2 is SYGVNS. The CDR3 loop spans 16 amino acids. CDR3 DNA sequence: TGTGCCAGCAGTGAAGTGTCGTTGACCTCCTACAATGAGCAGTTCTTC. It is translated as CASSEVSLTSYNEQFF.

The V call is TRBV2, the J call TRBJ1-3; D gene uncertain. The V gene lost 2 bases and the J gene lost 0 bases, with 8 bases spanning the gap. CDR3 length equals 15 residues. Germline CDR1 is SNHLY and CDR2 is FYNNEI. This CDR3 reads CASSELVVSGNTIYF. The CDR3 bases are TGTGCCAGCAGTGAATTGGTTGTCTCTGGAAACACCATATATTTT.

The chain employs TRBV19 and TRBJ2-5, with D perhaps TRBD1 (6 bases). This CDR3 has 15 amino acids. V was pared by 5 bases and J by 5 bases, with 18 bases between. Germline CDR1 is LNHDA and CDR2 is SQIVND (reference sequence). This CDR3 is CASSPDSFGGETQYF. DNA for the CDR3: TGTGCCAGTAGTCCGGACAGTTTCGGCGGGGAGACCCAGTACTTC.

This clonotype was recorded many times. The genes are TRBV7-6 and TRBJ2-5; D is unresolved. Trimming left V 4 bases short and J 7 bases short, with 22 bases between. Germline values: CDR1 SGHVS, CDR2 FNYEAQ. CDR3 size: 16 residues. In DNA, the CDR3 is TGTGCCAGCAGCTCCCCTTTAGGAGACCGGCTAATGACCCAGTACTTC. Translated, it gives CASSSPLGDRLMTQYF.

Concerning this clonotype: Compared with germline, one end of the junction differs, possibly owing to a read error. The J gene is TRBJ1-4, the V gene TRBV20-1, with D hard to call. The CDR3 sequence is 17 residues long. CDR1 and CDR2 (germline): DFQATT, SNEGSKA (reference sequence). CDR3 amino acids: CSARDWTGRSTNEELFF. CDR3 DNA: TGCAGTGCTAGGGATTGGACCGGACGGTCAACTAATGAAGAACTGTTTTTT.

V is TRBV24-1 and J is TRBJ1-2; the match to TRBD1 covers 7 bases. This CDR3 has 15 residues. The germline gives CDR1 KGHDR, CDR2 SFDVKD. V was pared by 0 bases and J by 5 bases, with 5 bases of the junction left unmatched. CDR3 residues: CATSDLRQGRYGYTF. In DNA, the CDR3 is TGTGCCACCAGTGATTTGAGACAGGGAAGATATGGCTACACCTTC.

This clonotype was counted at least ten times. CDR3 sequence reads: CASSGSGGAIREQYF. CDR3 sequence (DNA): TGTGCCAGCAGCGGAAGCGGGGGGGCGATCCGAGAGCAGTACTTC. The V call is TRBV7-2, the J call TRBJ2-7, with 10 bases matching TRBD2. The trim removed 5 bases at V and 7 bases at J, leaving 11 bases unmatched. CDR3 length: 15 amino acids. Germline assignment: CDR1 SGHTA and CDR2 FQGNSA.

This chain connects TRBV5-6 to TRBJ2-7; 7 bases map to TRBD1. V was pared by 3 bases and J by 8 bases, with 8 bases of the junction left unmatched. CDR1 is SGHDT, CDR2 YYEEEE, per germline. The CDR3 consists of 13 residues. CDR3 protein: CASSWVTGYQQYF. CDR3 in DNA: TGTGCCAGCAGCTGGGTGACAGGGTACCAGCAGTACTTC. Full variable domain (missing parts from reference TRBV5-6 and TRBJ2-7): DAGVTQSPTHLIKTRGQQVTLRCSPKSGHDTVSWYQQALGQGPQFIFQYYEEEERQRGNFPDRFSGHQFPNYSSELNVNALLLGDSALYLCASSWVTGYQQYFGPGTRLTVT.

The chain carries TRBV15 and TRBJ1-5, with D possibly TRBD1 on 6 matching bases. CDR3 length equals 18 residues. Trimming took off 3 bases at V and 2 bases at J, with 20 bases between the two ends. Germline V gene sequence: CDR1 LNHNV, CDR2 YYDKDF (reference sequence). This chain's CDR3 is CATSRATGGDNGNQPQHF. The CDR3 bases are TGTGCCACCAGCAGGGCTACCGGGGGCGACAATGGCAATCAGCCCCAGCATTTT.

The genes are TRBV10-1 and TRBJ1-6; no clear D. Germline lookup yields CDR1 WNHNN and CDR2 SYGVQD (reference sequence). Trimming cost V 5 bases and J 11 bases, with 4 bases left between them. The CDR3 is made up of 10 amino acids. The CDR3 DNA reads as TGCGCCAGCAGTCCCCCACCCCTCCACTTT. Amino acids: CASSPPPLHF.

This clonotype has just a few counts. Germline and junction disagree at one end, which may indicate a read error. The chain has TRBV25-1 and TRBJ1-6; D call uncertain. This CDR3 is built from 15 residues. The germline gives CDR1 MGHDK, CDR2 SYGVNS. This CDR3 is CASNGLSSYNPPLYF. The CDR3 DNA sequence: TGTGCCAGCAACGGGTTGTCGTCCTATAATCCACCCCTCTACTTT.

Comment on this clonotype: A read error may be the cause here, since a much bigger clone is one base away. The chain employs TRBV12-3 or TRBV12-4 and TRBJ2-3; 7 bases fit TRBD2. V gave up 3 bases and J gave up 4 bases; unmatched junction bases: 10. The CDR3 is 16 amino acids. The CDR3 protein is CASSFWGTNFPDTQYF. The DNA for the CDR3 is TGTGCCAGCAGTTTCTGGGGGACTAATTTCCCAGATACGCAGTATTTT.

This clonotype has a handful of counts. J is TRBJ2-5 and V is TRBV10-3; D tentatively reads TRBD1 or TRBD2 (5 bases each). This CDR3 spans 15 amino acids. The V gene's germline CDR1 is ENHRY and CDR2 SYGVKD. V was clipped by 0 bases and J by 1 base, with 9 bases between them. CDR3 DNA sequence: TGTGCCATCAGTGAGTCGGGGGACGCCCAAGAGACCCAGTACTTC. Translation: CAISESGDAQETQYF.

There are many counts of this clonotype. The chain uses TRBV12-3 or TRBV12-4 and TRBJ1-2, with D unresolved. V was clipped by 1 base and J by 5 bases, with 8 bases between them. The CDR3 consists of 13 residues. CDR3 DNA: TGTGCCAGCAGTTTAGAGGGAATATATGGCTACACCTTC. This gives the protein CASSLEGIYGYTF.

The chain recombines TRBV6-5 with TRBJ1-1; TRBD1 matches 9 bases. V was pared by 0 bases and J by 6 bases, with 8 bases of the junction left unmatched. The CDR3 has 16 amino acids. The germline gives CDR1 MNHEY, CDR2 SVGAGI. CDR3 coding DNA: TGTGCCAGCAGTTACTCGGGGGACAGGGTGAGGGCTGAAGCTTTCTTT. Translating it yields CASSYSGDRVRAEAFF.

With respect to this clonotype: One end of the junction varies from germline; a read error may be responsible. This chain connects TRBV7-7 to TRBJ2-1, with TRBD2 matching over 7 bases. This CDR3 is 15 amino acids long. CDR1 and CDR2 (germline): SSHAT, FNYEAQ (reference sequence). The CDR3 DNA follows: TGTGCTAGCAGCAGATGGTCTAGCGGATACAATGAGCAGTTCTTC. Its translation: CASSRWSSGYNEQFF. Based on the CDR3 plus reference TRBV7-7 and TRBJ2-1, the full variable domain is GAGVSQSPRYKVTKRGQDVTLRCDPISSHATLYWYQQALGQGPEFLTYFNYEAQPDKSGLPSDRFSAERPEGSISTLTIQRTEQRDSAMYRCASSRWSSGYNEQFFGPGTRLTVL.

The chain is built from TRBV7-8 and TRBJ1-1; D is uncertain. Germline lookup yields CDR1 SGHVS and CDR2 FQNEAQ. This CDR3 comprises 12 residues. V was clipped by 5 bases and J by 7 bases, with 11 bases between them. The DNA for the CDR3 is TGTGCCAGCAGCCTAGTCCTACTTGAAGCTTTCTTT. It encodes CASSLVLLEAFF.

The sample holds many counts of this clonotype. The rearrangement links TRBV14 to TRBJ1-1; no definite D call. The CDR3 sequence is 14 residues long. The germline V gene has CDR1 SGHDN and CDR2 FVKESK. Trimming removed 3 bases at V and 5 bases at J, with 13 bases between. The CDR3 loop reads CASSHTPGETEAFF. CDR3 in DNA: TGTGCCAGCAGCCATACGCCGGGAGAAACTGAAGCTTTCTTT.